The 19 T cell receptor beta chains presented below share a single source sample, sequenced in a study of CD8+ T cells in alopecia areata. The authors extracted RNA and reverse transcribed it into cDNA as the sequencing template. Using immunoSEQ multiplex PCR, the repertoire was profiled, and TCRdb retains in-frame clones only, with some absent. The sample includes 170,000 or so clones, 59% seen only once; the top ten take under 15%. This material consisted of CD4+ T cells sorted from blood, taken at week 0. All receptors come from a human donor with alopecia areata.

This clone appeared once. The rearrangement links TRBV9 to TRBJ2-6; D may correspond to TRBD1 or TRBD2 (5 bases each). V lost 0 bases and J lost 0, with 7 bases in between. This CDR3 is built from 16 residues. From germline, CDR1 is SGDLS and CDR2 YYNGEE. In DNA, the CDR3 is TGTGCCAGCAGCGTAGTTGGGGGCTCTGGGGCCAACGTCCTGACTTTC. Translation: CASSVVGGSGANVLTF.

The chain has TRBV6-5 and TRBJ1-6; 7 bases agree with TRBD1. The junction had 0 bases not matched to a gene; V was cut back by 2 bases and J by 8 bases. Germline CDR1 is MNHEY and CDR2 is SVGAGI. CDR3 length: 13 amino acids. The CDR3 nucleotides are TGTGCCAGCAGTTACCAGGGGGATTCACCCCTCCACTTT. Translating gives CASSYQGDSPLHF.

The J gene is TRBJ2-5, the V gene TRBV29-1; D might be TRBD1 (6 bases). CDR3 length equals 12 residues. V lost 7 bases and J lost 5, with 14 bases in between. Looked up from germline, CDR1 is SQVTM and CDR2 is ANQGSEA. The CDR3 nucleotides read TGCAGCGCGGGCAGGGGAAGGGAGACCCAGTACTTC. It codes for CSAGRGRETQYF. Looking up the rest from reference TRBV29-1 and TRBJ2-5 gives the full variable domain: SAVISQKPSRDICQRGTSLTIQCQVDSQVTMMFWYRQQPGQSLTLIATANQGSEATYESGFVIDKFPISRPNLTFSTLTVSNMSPEDSSIYLCSAGRGRETQYFGPGTRLLVL.

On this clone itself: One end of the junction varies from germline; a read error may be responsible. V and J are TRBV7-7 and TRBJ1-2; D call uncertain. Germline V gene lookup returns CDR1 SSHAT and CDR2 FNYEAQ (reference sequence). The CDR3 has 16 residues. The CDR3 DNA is TGTGCTAGCAGCTTAGCGCGTGGCAGCTTGATCTATGGCTACACCTTC. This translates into CASSLARGSLIYGYTF. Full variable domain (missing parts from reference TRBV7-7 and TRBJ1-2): GAGVSQSPRYKVTKRGQDVTLRCDPISSHATLYWYQQALGQGPEFLTYFNYEAQPDKSGLPSDRFSAERPEGSISTLTIQRTEQRDSAMYRCASSLARGSLIYGYTFGSGTRLTVV.

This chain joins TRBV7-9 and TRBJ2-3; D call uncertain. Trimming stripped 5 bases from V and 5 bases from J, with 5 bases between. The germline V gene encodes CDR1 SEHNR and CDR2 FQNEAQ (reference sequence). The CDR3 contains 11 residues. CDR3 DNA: TGTGCCAGCAGCGGCCGAGATACGCAGTATTTT. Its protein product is CASSGRDTQYF.

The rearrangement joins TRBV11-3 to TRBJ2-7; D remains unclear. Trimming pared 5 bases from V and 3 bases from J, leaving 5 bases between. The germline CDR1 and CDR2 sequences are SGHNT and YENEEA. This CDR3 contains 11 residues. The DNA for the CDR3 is TGTGCCAGCAGCGAGTACTACGAGCAGTACTTC. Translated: CASSEYYEQYF.

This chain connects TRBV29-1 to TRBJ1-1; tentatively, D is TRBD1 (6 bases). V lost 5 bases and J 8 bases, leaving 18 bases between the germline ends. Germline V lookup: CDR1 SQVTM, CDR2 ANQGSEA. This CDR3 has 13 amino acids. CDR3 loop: CSVTRQALGEAFF. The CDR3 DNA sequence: TGCAGCGTTACGCGACAGGCTCTGGGGGAAGCTTTCTTT.

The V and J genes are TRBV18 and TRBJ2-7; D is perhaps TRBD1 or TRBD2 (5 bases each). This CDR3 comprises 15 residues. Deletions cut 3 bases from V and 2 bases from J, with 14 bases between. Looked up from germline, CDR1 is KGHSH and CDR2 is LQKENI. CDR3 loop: CASSPSSGATYEQYF. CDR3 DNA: TGTGCCAGCTCACCTTCCTCCGGGGCTACCTACGAGCAGTACTTC.

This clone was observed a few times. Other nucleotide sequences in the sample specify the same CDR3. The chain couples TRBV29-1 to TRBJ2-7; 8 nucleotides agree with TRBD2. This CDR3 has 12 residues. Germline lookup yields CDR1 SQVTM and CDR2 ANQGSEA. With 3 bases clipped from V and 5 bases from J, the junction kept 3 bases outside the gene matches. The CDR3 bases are TGCAGCGTTGACGGGGGGGCCGACGAGCAGTACTTC. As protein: CSVDGGADEQYF.

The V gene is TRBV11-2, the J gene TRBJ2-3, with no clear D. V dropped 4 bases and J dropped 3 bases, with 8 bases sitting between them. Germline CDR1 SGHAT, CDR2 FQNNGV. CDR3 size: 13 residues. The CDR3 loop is CASSSSFTDTQYF. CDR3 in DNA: TGTGCCAGCAGCTCCTCCTTTACAGATACGCAGTATTTT.

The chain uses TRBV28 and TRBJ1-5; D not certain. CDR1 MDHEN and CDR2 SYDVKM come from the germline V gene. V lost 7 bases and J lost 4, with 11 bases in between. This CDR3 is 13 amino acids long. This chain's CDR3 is CASTPGGNQPQHF. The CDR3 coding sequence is TGTGCCAGCACCCCAGGTGGGAATCAGCCCCAGCATTTT.

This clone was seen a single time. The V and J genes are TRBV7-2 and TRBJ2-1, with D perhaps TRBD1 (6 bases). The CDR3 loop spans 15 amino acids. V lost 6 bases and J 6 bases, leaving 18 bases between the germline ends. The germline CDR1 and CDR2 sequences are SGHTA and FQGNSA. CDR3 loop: CASSFTWGPSNEQFF. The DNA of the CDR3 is TGTGCCAGCAGTTTTACATGGGGGCCCAGCAATGAGCAGTTCTTC.

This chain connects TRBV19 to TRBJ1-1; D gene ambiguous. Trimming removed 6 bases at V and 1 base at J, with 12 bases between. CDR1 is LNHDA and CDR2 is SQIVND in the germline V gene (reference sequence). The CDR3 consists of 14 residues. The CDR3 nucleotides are TGTGCCAGTAGGATAACCGGGGAGAACACTGAAGCTTTCTTT. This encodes CASRITGENTEAFF.

The CDR3 is CAWQRQGGNSPLHF. The CDR3 bases are TGTGCCTGGCAGCGGCAGGGTGGCAATTCACCCCTCCACTTT. V gene TRBV30 combines with J gene TRBJ1-6, with a weak D call TRBD1 (5 bases). The CDR3 extends over 14 amino acids. Germline CDR1 reads GTSNPN; CDR2 reads SVGIG (reference sequence). The V and J ends lost 5 bases and 7 bases respectively, with 15 bases between them.

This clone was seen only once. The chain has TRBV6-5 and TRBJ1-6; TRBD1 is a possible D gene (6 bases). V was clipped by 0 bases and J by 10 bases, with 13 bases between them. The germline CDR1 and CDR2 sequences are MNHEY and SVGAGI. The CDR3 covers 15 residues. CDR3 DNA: TGTGCCAGCAGTTACTCGCCAGGGGACGGATCACCCCTCCACTTT. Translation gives CASSYSPGDGSPLHF.

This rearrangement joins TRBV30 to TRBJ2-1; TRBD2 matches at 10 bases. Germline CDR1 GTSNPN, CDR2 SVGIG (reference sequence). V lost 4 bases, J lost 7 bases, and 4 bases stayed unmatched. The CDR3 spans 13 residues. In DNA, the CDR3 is TGTGCCTGGAAACTAGCGGGGTGGAATGAGCAGTTCTTC. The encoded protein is CAWKLAGWNEQFF.

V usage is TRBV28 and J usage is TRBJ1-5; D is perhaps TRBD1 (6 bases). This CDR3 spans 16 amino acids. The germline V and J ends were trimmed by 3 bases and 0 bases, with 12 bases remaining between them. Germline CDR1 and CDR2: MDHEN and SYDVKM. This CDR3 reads CASSFRAGASNQPQHF. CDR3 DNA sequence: TGTGCCAGCAGTTTTAGGGCAGGGGCTAGCAATCAGCCCCAGCATTTT. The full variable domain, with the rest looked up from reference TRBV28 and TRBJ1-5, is DVKVTQSSRYLVKRTGEKVFLECVQDMDHENMFWYRQDPGLGLRLIYFSYDVKMKEKGDIPEGYSVSREKKERFSLILESASTNQTSMYLCASSFRAGASNQPQHFGDGTRLSIL.

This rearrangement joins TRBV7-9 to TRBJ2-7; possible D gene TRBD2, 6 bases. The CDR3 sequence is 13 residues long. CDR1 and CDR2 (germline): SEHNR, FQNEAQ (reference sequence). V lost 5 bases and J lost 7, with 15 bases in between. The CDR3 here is CASSPWTTQEQYF. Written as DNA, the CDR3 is TGTGCCAGCAGCCCCTGGACTACGCAAGAGCAGTACTTC.

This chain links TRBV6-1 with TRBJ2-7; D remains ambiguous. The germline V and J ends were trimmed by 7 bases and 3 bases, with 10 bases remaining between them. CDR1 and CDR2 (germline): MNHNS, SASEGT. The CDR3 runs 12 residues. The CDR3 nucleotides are TGTGCCAGCAAAGGACCCCACTACGAGCAGTACTTC. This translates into CASKGPHYEQYF.